This T cell receptor (beta chain) is drawn from a study of patients and donors after allogeneic stem cell transplantation. TCRdb re-called the RT-PCR reads through MiXCR, storing one row per CDR3 protein. This table holds about a million distinct CDR3 sequences, approximately 19% found once. This clonotype was seen more than once but under ten times. CDR1 is SGHTA, CDR2 FQGTGA, per germline. V shed 0 bases, J shed 10 bases, and the junction held 3 bases outside the gene matches. The CDR3 sequence is 15 residues long. The genes are TRBV7-3 and TRBJ2-1, with 13 bases identical to TRBD2. Sequenced material: blood, either unsorted or a sorted T cell fraction (not recorded which). The source of this sequence is a human donor who was either an allogeneic HSCT recipient or a stem cell or donor lymphocyte infusion donor (not recorded which). It is not recorded whose cells these are; they may come from a transplant donor. This CDR3 is CASSLTGGLAGEQFF. The CDR3, as DNA: TGTGCCAGCAGCTTAACGGGGGGACTAGCGGGGGAGCAGTTCTTC.